Detailed here is one T cell receptor (beta chain). Antigen unknown. The record originates from a study of shared clonotypes between healthy human individuals. Study-level points and caveats: The authors sampled blood alone, and tissue repertoires likely differ. Non-shared clonotypes had lower generation probabilities than those shared by all four donors.

Clones were read by immunoSEQ multiplex PCR, and TCRdb kept only the in-frame ones, dropping some. This sample yields about 2.1 million clones, of which around 93% are seen a single time; over 1.5% belongs to the top ten. Trimming at V came to 6 bases and at J to 6 bases, leaving 17 bases not matched to a gene. The CDR3 extends over 17 amino acids. Germline assignment: CDR1 LGHNT and CDR2 FRNRAP. CD45RO-negative CD8 cells positively selected for CCR7 made up the naive population, which excluded terminally differentiated effector memory CD45RA+ cells. This sequence originates from a man between 18 and 35 years old in good health. Some clones in this sample may be carry-over from other donors' samples. The sequenced sample was naive CD8+ T cells from PBMCs. The chain recombines TRBV12-5 with TRBJ2-1; 7 nucleotides align to TRBD1. The CDR3 loop is CASGQMNLTGLVNEQFF. The CDR3 DNA reads as TGTGCTAGTGGCCAGATGAACCTGACAGGGTTGGTCAATGAGCAGTTCTTC.